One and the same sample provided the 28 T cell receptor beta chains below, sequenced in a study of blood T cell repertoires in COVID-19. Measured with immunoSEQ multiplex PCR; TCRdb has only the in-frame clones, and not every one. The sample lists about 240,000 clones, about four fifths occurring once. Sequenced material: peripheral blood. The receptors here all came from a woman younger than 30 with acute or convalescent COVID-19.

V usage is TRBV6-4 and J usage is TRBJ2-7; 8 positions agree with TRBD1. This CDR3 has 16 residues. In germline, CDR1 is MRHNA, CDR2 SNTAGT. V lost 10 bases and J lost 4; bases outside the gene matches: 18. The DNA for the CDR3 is TGTGCCACCGTAGTGACAGGGGTTGAATCCCTTTACGAGCAGTACTTC. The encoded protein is CATVVTGVESLYEQYF.

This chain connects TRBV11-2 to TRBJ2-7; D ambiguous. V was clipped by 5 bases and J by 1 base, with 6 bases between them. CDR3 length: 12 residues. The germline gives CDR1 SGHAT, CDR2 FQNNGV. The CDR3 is CASSLRSYEQYF. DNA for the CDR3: TGTGCCAGCAGCCTCAGGTCCTACGAGCAGTACTTC.

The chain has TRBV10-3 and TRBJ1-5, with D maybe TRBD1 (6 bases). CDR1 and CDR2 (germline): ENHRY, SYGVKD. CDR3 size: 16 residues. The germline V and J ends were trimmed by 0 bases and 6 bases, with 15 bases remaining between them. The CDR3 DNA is TGTGCCATCAGTGAGTCTGGGCAGGGGAGAGGTCAGCCCCAGCATTTT. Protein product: CAISESGQGRGQPQHF.

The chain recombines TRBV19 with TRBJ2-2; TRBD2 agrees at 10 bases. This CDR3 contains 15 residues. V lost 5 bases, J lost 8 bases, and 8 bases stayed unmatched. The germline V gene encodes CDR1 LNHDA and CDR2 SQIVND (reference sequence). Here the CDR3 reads CASSVRLAGSGELFF. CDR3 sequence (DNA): TGTGCCAGTAGTGTCCGACTAGCGGGTTCTGGGGAGCTGTTTTTT.

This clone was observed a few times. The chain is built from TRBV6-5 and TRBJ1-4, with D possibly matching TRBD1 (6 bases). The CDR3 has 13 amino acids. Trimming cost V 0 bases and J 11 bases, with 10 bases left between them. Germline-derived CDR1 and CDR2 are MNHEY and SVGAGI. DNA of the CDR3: TGTGCCAGCAGTTACTCGAGGGGGTCCAAACTGTTTTTT. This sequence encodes CASSYSRGSKLFF.

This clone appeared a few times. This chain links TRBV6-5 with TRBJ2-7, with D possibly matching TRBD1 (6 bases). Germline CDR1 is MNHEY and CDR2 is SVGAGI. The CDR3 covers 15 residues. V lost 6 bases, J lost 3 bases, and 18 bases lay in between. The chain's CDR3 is CASSYTGTPYYEQYF. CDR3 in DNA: TGTGCCAGCAGCTACACCGGGACACCGTACTACGAGCAGTACTTC.

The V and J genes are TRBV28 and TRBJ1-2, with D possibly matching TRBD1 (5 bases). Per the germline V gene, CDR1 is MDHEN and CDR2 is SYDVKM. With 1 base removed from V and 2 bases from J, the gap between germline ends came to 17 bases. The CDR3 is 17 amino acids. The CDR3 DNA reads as TGTGCCAGCAGTTTATACAGGTGGGGGGGAGGGAACTATGGCTACACCTTC. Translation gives CASSLYRWGGGNYGYTF.

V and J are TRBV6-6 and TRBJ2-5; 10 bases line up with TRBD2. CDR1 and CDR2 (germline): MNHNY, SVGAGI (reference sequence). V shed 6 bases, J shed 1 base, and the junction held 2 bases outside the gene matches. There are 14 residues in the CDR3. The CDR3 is CASRRTSGQETQYF. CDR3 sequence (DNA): TGTGCCAGCAGACGGACTAGCGGCCAAGAGACCCAGTACTTC.

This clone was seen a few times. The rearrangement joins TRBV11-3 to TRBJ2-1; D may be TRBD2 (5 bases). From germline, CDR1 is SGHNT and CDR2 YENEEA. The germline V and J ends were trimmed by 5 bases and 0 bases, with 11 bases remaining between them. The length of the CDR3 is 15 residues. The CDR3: CASSPGGSSYNEQFF. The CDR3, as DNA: TGTGCCAGCAGCCCCGGCGGGTCCTCCTACAATGAGCAGTTCTTC.

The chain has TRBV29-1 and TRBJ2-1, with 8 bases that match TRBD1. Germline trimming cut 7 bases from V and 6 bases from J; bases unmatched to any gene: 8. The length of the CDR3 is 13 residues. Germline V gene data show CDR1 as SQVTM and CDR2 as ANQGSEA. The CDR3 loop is CSAPRDRSNEQFF. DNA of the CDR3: TGCAGCGCCCCCCGGGACAGGTCCAATGAGCAGTTCTTC.

Here the CDR3 reads CASSLRNIYRDAYNSPLHF. In DNA, the CDR3 is TGTGCCAGCAGCTTACGGAACATTTACAGGGACGCATATAATTCACCCCTCCACTTT. The gene calls are TRBV7-6 and TRBJ1-6, with TRBD1 as a possible D gene (6 bases). CDR3 length: 19 amino acids. Germline assignment: CDR1 SGHVS and CDR2 FNYEAQ. The V end was cut by 2 bases, the J end by 4 bases, with 21 bases between.

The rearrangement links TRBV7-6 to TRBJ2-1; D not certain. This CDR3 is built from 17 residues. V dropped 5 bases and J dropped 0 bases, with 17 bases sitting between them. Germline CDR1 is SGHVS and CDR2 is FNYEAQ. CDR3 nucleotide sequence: TGTGCCAGCAGCCGTTTATCCGGGTCCAACTCCTACAATGAGCAGTTCTTC. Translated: CASSRLSGSNSYNEQFF.

CDR3 loop: CASSIDVTLYSNQPQHF. CDR3 DNA: TGTGCCAGTAGTATAGATGTAACACTATATAGCAATCAGCCCCAGCATTTT. This chain connects TRBV19 to TRBJ1-5; D remains unclear. The ends were cut back, 0 bases at V and 0 bases at J, with 12 bases in the middle. CDR1 and CDR2 (germline): LNHDA, SQIVND (reference sequence). CDR3 length equals 17 residues. Full variable domain (missing parts from reference TRBV19 and TRBJ1-5): DGGITQSPKYLFRKEGQNVTLSCEQNLNHDAMYWYRQDPGQGLRLIYYSQIVNDFQKGDIAEGYSVSREKKESFPLTVTSAQKNPTAFYLCASSIDVTLYSNQPQHFGDGTRLSIL.

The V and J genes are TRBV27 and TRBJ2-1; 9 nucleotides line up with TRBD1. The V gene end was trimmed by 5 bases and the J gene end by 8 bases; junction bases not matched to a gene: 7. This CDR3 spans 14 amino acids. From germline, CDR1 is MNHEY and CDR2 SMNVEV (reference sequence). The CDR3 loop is CASSDPGTGYEQFF. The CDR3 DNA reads TGTGCCAGCAGTGACCCCGGGACAGGGTATGAGCAGTTCTTC.

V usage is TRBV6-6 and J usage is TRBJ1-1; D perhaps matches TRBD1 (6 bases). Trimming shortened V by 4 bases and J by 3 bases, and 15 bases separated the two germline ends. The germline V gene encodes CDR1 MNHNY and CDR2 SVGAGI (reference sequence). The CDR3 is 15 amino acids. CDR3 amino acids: CASSSRGGWDTEAFF. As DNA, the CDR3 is TGTGCCAGCAGTTCCCGTGGGGGCTGGGACACTGAAGCTTTCTTT.

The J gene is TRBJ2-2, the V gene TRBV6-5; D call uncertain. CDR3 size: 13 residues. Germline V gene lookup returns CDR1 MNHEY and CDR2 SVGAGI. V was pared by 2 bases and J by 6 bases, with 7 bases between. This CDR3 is CASSYGDSGELFF. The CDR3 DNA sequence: TGTGCCAGCAGTTACGGAGATTCCGGGGAGCTGTTTTTT.

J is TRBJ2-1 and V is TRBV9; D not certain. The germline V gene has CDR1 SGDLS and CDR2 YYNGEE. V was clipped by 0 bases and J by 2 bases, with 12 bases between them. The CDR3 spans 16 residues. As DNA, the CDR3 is TGTGCCAGCAGCGTAGACGTCATTCTAACCTACAATGAGCAGTTCTTC. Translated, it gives CASSVDVILTYNEQFF.

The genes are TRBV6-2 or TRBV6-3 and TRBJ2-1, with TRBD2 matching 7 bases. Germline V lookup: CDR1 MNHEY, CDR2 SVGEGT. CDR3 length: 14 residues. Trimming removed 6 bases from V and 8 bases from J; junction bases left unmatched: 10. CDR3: CASSDPGEGDEQFF. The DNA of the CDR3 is TGTGCCAGCAGCGACCCTGGGGAGGGCGATGAGCAGTTCTTC.

This CDR3 reads CASSLGEPYEQYF. The CDR3 DNA is TGCGCCAGCAGCTTGGGAGAACCCTACGAGCAGTACTTC. The chain uses TRBV5-1 and TRBJ2-7; D remains ambiguous. Trimming shortened V by 0 bases and J by 2 bases, and 6 bases separated the two germline ends. Looked up from germline, CDR1 is SGHRS and CDR2 is YFSETQ. The CDR3 length is 13 residues. Combining the CDR3 with reference TRBV5-1 and TRBJ2-7 gives the whole variable domain KAGVTQTPRYLIKTRGQQVTLSCSPISGHRSVSWYQQTPGQGLQFLFEYFSETQRNKGNFPGRFSGRQFSNSRSEMNVSTLELGDSALYLCASSLGEPYEQYFGPGTRLTVT.

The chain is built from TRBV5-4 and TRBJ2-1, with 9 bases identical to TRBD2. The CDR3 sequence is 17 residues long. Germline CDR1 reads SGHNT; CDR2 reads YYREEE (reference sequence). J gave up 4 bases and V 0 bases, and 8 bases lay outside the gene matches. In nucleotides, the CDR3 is TGTGCCAGCAGCTTGGCAAAACTAGCGGGTCCATACAATGAGCAGTTCTTC. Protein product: CASSLAKLAGPYNEQFF.

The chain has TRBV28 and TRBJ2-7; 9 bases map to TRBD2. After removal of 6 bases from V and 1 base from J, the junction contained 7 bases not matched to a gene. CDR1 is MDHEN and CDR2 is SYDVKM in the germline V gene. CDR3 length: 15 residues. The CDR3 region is CASSLAGETSYEQYF. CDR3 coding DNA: TGTGCCAGCAGCTTAGCGGGAGAGACTTCCTACGAGCAGTACTTC.

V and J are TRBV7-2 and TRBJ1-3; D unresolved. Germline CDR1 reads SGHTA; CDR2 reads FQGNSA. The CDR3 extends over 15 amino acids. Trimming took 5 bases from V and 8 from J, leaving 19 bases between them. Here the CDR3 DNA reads TGTGCCAGCAGCCCCGACATCCGAGGAGGACACACCATATATTTT. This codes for CASSPDIRGGHTIYF. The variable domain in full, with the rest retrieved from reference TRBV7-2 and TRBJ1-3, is GAGVSQSPSNKVTEKGKDVELRCDPISGHTALYWYRQSLGQGLEFLIYFQGNSAPDKSGLPSDRFSAERTGGSVSTLTIQRTQQEDSAVYLCASSPDIRGGHTIYFGEGSWLTVV.

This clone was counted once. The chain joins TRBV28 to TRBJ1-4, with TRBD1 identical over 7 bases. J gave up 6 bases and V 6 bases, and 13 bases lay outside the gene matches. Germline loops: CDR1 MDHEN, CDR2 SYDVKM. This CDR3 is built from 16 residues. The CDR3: CASSLGTDLKYEKLFF. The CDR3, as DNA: TGTGCCAGCAGCCTAGGGACAGACCTTAAGTATGAAAAACTGTTTTTT.

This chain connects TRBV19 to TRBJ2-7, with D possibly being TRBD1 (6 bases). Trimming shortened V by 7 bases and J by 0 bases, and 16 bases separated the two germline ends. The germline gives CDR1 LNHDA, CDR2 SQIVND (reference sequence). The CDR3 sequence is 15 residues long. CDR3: CASTPTGPPSYEQYF. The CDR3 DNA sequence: TGTGCCAGTACCCCTACAGGGCCACCCTCCTACGAGCAGTACTTC.

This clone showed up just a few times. CDR3: CASSYNDEQYF. CDR3 in DNA: TGTGCCAGCAGCTACAACGACGAGCAGTACTTC. This chain connects TRBV5-5 to TRBJ2-7; D gene ambiguous. Germline CDR1 is SGHKS and CDR2 is YYEKEE (reference sequence). The CDR3 sequence is 11 residues long. Trimming stripped 3 bases from V and 5 bases from J, with 6 bases between.

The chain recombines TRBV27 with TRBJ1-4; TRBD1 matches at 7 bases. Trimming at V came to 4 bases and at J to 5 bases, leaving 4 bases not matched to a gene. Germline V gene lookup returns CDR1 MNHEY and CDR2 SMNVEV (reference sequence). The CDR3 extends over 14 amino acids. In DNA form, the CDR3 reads TGTGCCAGCAGTTCCGGGACAGTAAATGAAAAACTGTTTTTT. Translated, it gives CASSSGTVNEKLFF.

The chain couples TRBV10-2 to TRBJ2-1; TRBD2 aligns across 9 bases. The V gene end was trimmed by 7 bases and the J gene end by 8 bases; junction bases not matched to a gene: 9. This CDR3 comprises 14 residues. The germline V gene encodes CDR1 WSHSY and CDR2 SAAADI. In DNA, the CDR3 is TGCGCCAGCATGGATAGCGGGAGTGACGATGAGCAGTTCTTC. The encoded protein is CASMDSGSDDEQFF.

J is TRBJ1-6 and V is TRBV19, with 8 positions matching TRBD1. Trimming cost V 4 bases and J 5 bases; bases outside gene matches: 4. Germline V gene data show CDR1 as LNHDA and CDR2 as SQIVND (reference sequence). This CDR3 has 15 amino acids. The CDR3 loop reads CASSTADRDNSPLHF. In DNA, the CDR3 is TGTGCCAGTAGTACGGCGGACAGGGATAATTCACCCCTCCACTTT. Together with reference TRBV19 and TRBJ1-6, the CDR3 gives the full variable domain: DGGITQSPKYLFRKEGQNVTLSCEQNLNHDAMYWYRQDPGQGLRLIYYSQIVNDFQKGDIAEGYSVSREKKESFPLTVTSAQKNPTAFYLCASSTADRDNSPLHFGNGTRLTVT.